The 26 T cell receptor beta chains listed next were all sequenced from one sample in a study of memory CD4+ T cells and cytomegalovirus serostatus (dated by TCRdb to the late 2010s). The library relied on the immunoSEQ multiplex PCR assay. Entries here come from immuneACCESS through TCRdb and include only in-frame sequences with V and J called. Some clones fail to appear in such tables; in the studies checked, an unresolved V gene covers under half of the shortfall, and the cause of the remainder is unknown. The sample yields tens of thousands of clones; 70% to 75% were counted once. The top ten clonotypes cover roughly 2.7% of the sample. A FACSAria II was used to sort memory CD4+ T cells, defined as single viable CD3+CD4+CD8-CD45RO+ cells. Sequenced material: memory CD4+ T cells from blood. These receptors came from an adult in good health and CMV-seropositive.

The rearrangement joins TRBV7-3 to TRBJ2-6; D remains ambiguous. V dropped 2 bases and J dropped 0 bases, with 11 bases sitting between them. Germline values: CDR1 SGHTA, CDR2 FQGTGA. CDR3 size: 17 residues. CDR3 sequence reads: CASSLGQEISGANVLTF. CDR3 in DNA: TGTGCCAGCAGCTTAGGGCAGGAGATCTCTGGGGCCAACGTCCTGACTTTC.

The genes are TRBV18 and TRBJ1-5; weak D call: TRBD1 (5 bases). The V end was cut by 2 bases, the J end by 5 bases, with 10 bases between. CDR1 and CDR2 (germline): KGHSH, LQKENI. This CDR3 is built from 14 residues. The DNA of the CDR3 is TGTGCCAGCTCACCAGCAGGGCGCGATCAGCCCCAGCATTTT. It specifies CASSPAGRDQPQHF.

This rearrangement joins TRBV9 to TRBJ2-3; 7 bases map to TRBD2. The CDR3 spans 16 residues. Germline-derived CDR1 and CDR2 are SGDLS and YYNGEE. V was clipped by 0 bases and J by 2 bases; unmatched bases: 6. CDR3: CASSVVGTSDTDTQYF. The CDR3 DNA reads TGTGCCAGCAGCGTAGTTGGAACTAGCGACACAGATACGCAGTATTTT.

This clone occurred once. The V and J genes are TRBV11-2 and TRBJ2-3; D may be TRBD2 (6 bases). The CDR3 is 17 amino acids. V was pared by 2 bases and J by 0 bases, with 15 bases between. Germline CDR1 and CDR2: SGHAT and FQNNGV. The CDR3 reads CASSLRRVGTSTDTQYF. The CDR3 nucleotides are TGTGCCAGCAGCTTACGAAGGGTGGGGACTAGCACAGATACGCAGTATTTT. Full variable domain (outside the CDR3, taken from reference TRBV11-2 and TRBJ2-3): EAGVAQSPRYKIIEKRQSVAFWCNPISGHATLYWYQQILGQGPKLLIQFQNNGVVDDSQLPKDRFSAERLKGVDSTLKIQPAKLEDSAVYLCASSLRRVGTSTDTQYFGPGTRLTVL.

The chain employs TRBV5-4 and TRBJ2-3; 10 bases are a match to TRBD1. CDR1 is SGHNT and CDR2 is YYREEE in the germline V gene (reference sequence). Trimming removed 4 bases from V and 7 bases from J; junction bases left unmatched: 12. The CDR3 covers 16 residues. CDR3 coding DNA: TGTGCCAGCAGCATGACCGGGACAGGGGCACATAATACGCAGTATTTT. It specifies CASSMTGTGAHNTQYF.

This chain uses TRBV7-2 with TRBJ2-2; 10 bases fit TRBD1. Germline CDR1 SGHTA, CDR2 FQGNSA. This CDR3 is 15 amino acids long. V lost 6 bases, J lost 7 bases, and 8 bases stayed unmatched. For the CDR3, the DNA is TGTGCCAGCAGGGGTGGACAGGGGGTCGGCGGGGAGCTGTTTTTT. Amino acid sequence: CASRGGQGVGGELFF.

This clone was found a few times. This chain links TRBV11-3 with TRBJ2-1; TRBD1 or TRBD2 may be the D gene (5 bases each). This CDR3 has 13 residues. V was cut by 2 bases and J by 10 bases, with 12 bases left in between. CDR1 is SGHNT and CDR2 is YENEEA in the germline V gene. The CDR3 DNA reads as TGTGCCAGCAGCTTACCCTGGGGGAACGAGCAGTTCTTC. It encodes CASSLPWGNEQFF.

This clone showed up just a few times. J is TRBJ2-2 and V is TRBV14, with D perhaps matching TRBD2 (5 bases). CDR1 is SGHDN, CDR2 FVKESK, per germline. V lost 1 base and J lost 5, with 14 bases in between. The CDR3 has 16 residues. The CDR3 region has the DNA TGTGCCAGCAGCCAAGCGACGGGGAAAGGGACCGGGGAGCTGTTTTTT. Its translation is CASSQATGKGTGELFF.

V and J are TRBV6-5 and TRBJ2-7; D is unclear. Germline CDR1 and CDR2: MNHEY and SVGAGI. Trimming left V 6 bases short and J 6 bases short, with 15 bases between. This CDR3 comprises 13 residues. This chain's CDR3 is CASSYTFGSEQYF. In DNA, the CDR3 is TGTGCCAGCAGCTATACATTCGGGTCCGAGCAGTACTTC.

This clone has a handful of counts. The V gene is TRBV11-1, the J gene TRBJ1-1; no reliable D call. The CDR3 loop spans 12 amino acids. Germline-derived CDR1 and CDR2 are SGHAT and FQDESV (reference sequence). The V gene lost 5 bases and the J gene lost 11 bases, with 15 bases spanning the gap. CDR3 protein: CASSHPAEPAFF. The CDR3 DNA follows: TGTGCCAGCAGCCATCCAGCGGAGCCGGCTTTCTTT.

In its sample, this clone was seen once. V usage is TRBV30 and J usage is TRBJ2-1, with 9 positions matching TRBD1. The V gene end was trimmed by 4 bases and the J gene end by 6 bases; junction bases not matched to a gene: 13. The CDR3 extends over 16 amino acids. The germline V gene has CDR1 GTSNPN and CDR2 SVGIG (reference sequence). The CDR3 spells CAWTTKEGTGFNEQFF. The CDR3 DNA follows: TGTGCCTGGACGACAAAGGAGGGGACAGGGTTCAATGAGCAGTTCTTC.

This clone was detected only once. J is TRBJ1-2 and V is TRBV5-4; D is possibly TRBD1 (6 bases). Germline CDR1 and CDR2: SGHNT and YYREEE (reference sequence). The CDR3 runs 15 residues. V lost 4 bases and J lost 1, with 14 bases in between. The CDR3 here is CASSPGGGDNYGYTF. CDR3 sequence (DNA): TGTGCCAGCAGCCCGGGCGGGGGCGATAACTATGGCTACACCTTC.

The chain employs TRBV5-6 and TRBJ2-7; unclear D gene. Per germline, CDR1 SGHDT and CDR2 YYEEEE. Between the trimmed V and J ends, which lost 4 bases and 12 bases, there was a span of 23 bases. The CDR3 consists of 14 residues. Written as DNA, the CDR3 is TGTGCCAGCAGCCAAGCCCCTGGAACACCTGGCTCGTACGTC. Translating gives CASSQAPGTPGSYV.

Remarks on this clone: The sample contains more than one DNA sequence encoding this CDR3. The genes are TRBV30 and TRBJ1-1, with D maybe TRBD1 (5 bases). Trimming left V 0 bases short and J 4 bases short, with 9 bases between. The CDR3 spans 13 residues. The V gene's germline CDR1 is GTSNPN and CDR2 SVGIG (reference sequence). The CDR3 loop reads CAWSVRGSTEAFF. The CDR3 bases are TGTGCCTGGAGTGTGCGGGGGAGCACTGAAGCTTTCTTT.

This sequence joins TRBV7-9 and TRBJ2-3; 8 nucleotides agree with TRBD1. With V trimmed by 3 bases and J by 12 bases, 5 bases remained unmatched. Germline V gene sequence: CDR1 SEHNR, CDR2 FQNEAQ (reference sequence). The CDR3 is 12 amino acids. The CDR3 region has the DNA TGTGCCAGCAGCTTGGAAGGACAGGGACAGTATTTT. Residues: CASSLEGQGQYF.

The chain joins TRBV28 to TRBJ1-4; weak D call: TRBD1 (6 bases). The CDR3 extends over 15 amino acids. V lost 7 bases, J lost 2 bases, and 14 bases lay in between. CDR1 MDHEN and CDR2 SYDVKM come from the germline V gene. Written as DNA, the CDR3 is TGTGCCAGCAATGGGGGGGCTCGGACTAATGAAAAACTGTTTTTT. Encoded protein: CASNGGARTNEKLFF. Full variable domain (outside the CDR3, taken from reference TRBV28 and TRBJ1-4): DVKVTQSSRYLVKRTGEKVFLECVQDMDHENMFWYRQDPGLGLRLIYFSYDVKMKEKGDIPEGYSVSREKKERFSLILESASTNQTSMYLCASNGGARTNEKLFFGSGTQLSVL.

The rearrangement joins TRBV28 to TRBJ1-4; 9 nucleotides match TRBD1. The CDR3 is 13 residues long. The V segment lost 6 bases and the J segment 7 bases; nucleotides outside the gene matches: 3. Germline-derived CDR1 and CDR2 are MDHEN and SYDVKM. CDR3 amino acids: CASRRQGVEKLFF. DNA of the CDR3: TGTGCCAGCAGGAGACAGGGGGTTGAAAAACTGTTTTTT.

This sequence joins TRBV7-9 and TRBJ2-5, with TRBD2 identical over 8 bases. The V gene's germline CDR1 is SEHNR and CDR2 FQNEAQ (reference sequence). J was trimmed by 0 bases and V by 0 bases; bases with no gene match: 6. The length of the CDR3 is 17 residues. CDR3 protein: CASSLAITSGDQETQYF. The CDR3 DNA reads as TGTGCCAGCAGCTTAGCCATAACTAGCGGAGACCAAGAGACCCAGTACTTC.

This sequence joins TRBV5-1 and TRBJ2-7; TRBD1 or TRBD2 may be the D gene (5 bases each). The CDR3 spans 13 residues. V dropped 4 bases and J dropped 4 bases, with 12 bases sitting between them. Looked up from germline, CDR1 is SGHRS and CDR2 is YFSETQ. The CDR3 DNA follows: TGCGCCAGCAGCACCGAGGGACGATACGAGCAGTACTTC. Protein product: CASSTEGRYEQYF.

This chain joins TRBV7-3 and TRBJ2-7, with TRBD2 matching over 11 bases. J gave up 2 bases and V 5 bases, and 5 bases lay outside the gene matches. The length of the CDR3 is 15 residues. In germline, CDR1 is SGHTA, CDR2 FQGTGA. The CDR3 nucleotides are TGTGCCAGCAGCCCCGGGACTAGCGGAGCCTACGAGCAGTACTTC. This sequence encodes CASSPGTSGAYEQYF.

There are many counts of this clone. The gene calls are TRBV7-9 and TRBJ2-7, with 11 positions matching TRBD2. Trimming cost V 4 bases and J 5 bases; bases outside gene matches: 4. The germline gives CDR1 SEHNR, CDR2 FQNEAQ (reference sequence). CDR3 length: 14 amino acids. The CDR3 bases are TGTGCCAGCAGCTCCCGGACTAGCGGGCACGAGCAGTACTTC. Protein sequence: CASSSRTSGHEQYF.

Here the CDR3 DNA reads TGCGCCAGCAGCTTCGAAGGGCAGAACTATGGCTACACCTTC. This codes for CASSFEGQNYGYTF. The chain couples TRBV5-1 to TRBJ1-2; D is unclear. The V gene lost 2 bases and the J gene lost 2 bases, with 10 bases spanning the gap. The CDR3 is 14 residues long. Germline V CDR1 and CDR2: SGHRS, YFSETQ. The full variable domain, its missing parts supplied by reference TRBV5-1 and TRBJ1-2, is KAGVTQTPRYLIKTRGQQVTLSCSPISGHRSVSWYQQTPGQGLQFLFEYFSETQRNKGNFPGRFSGRQFSNSRSEMNVSTLELGDSALYLCASSFEGQNYGYTFGSGTRLTVV.

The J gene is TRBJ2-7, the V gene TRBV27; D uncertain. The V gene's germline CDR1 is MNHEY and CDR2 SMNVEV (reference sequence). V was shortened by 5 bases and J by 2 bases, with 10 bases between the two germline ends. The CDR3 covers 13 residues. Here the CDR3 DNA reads TGTGCCAGCAGTCAACCCACAACCTACGAGCAGTACGTC. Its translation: CASSQPTTYEQYV.

The CDR3 DNA is TGCGCCAGCAGCCATTGGGCCAGAGAAGATGAAGCTTTCTTT. It encodes CASSHWAREDEAFF. V usage is TRBV4-1 and J usage is TRBJ1-1, with unresolved D. V was pared by 3 bases and J by 7 bases, with 15 bases between. Germline lookup yields CDR1 MGHRA and CDR2 YSYEKL. The CDR3 has 14 residues.

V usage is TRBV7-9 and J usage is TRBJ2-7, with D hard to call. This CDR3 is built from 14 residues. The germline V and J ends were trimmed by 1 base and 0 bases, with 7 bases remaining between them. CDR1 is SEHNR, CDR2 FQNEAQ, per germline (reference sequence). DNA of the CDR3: TGTGCCAGCAGCTTAGACACCCACTCCTACGAGCAGTACTTC. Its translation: CASSLDTHSYEQYF.

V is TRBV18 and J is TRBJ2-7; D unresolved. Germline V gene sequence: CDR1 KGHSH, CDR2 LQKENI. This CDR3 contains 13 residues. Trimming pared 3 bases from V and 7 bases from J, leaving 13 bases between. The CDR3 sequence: CASSPSGEREQYV. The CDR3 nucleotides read TGTGCCAGCTCACCCTCTGGGGAAAGGGAGCAGTACGTC.